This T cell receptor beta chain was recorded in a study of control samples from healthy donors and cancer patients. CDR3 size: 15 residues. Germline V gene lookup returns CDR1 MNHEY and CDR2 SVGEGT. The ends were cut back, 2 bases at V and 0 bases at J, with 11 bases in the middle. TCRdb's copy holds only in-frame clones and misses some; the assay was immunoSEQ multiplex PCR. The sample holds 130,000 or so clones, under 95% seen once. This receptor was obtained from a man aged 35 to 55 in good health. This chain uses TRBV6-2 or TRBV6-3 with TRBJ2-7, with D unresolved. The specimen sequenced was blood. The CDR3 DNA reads TGTGCCAGCAGTTACGCCGGGTCCGGCTCCTACGAGCAGTACTTC. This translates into CASSYAGSGSYEQYF.